These 7 T cell receptor beta chains came from one sample sequenced in a study of blood T cell repertoires in COVID-19 (TCRdb year 2020). Library method: the immunoSEQ multiplex PCR assay. TCRdb took over this immuneACCESS table, retaining in-frame rearrangements with V and J assigned. Such tables are incomplete; in checked studies, under half of the missing clones stem from an unresolved V gene, and the remainder is unexplained. The table for this sample lists under 100,000 clones; more than 70% of them were counted only once. Roughly 17% of the sample is in the top ten clones. Sequenced material: peripheral blood. The receptor set was obtained from a human donor in a cohort sampled during active COVID-19.

The V gene is TRBV2, the J gene TRBJ1-4; 8 bases are a match to TRBD1. Trimming cost V 10 bases and J 4 bases; bases outside gene matches: 8. Looked up from germline, CDR1 is SNHLY and CDR2 is FYNNEI. The CDR3 extends over 14 amino acids. CDR3 protein: CAIPDRAGNEKLFF. CDR3 sequence (DNA): TGTGCCATCCCGGACAGGGCGGGTAATGAAAAACTGTTTTTT.

The rearrangement uses TRBV30 and TRBJ1-5, with TRBD1 matching 11 bases. The length of the CDR3 is 18 residues. After removal of 4 bases from V and 0 bases from J, the junction contained 11 bases not matched to a gene. Germline V CDR1 and CDR2: GTSNPN, SVGIG (reference sequence). CDR3 loop: CAWTAGTGGIYSNQPQHF. The CDR3 DNA reads TGTGCCTGGACCGCCGGGACAGGGGGGATTTATAGCAATCAGCCCCAGCATTTT.

The chain couples TRBV7-8 to TRBJ1-2; 9 positions match TRBD1. The CDR3 loop spans 14 amino acids. The trim removed 6 bases at V and 5 bases at J, leaving 7 bases unmatched. Germline V gene lookup returns CDR1 SGHVS and CDR2 FQNEAQ. The CDR3: CASSRRDREYGYTF. In DNA, the CDR3 is TGTGCCAGCAGTCGCCGGGACAGGGAGTATGGCTACACCTTC.

J is TRBJ1-1 and V is TRBV12-5, with D tentatively TRBD1 (6 bases). V was pared by 2 bases and J by 8 bases, with 12 bases between. Per the germline V gene, CDR1 is LGHNT and CDR2 is FRNRAP. CDR3 size: 13 residues. The CDR3 loop reads CASGLSPGHEAFF. The DNA for the CDR3 is TGTGCTAGTGGTTTGTCGCCGGGACACGAAGCTTTCTTT.

The count of this clone is one. CDR3 coding DNA: TGCAGCCCCCACATCCAGGGGAAGAACACTGAAGCTTTCTTT. It specifies CSPHIQGKNTEAFF. The chain joins TRBV29-1 to TRBJ1-1; weak D call: TRBD1 (6 bases). There are 14 residues in the CDR3. Germline CDR1 reads SQVTM; CDR2 reads ANQGSEA. V was clipped by 8 bases and J by 1 base, with 17 bases between them.

The chain couples TRBV18 to TRBJ2-7; 10 bases match TRBD1. V shed 6 bases, J shed 2 bases, and the junction held 4 bases outside the gene matches. The CDR3 totals 14 residues. Germline V gives CDR1 KGHSH, CDR2 LQKENI. CDR3 sequence (DNA): TGTGCCAGCTCGGGGGGGACAGGGGCCTACGAGCAGTACTTC. It yields the protein CASSGGTGAYEQYF.

The CDR3 DNA is TGTGCCAGCAGTAGGGGCCGCCCGGAAGAAGCTTTCTTT. Encoded protein: CASSRGRPEEAFF. The chain uses TRBV6-2 or TRBV6-3 and TRBJ1-1; D is perhaps TRBD1 (5 bases). From germline, CDR1 is MNHEY and CDR2 SVGEGT. V lost 5 bases and J lost 8, with 15 bases in between. The CDR3 consists of 13 residues.